These T cell receptor beta chains were read from a single sample in a study of graft-versus-host responses after intestinal transplantation. Assay: immunoSEQ multiplex PCR; the TCRdb copy retains only in-frame clones and omits some. The sample lists approximately 85,000 clones, around 93% occurring once. No antigen has been assigned to these receptors. Sequenced material: unstimulated CD8+ T cells sorted from spleen or lymph node cells, taken before transplant. These TCRs come from a human donor who was the organ donor for an intestinal transplant. Each CDR3 is given with its conserved first and last residue. A D gene is named only where the DNA matches it firmly. The size of a clone is reported for some rows only, either as once, few or many, or as a class for expanded clones.

size	J	D	V	DNA	CDR3
-	TRBJ2-7	-	TRBV2	TGTGCCAGCAGTGAAGCTGCCGGGTACGAGCAGTACTTC	CASSEAAGYEQYF
-	TRBJ1-4	-	TRBV7-8	TGTGCCAGCAGCTTAGTAGGGACAAGTCAGGAAAAACTGTTTTTT	CASSLVGTSQEKLFF
-	TRBJ2-1	-	TRBV19	TGTGCCAGTAGTGCGGGGGCCGGGGGTGAGCAGTTCTTC	CASSAGAGGEQFF
once	TRBJ2-7	-	TRBV7-9	TGTGCCAGCAGCTCGGGAGCAGGCCACGAGCAGTACTTC	CASSSGAGHEQYF
once	TRBJ2-6	-	TRBV19	TGTGCCAGTAGTATCAGCCACTCTGGGGCCAACGTCCTGACTTTC	CASSISHSGANVLTF
once	TRBJ1-1	TRBD1	TRBV6-5	TGTGCCAGCAGGGACAGGGACTACTTGAACACTGAAGCTTTCTTT	CASRDRDYLNTEAFF
-	TRBJ2-7	-	TRBV6-6	TGTGCCAGCAGCCGGAGTTCCTACGAGCAGTACTTC	CASSRSSYEQYF
few	TRBJ1-1	-	TRBV2	TGTGCCAGCAGTGAAGCGCTGGGGTGGAGAAACACTGAAGCTTTCTTT	CASSEALGWRNTEAFF
-	TRBJ2-1	TRBD2	TRBV19	TGTGCCAGTAGTCCTGATCGGGGTCAACTAGCGGGAAGCTCCTACAATGAGCAGTTCTTC	CASSPDRGQLAGSSYNEQFF
-	TRBJ1-1	-	TRBV10-3	TGTGCCATCAGTGGGACACCAAATGAAGCTTTCTTT	CAISGTPNEAFF